The rows below give T cell receptor beta chains drawn from one sample of a study of T cell responses to AZD1222 COVID-19 vaccine. The assay was immunoSEQ multiplex PCR, and TCRdb's table has in-frame clones only and misses some. The table records around 100,000 clones, over 75% of them present only once. The specimen comprised peripheral blood, sampled on day 0 of MenACWY control vaccination. These receptors were obtained from an adult in good health. CDR3s include the opening cysteine and the closing phenylalanine or tryptophan. The D gene is left open where the match is weak. Where a row states a size, it is once, few, many or the class of an expanded clone; other rows omit it.

length	V	J	D	size	DNA	CDR3
15	TRBV5-1	TRBJ2-2	.	.	TGCGCCAGCAGCGTGGGCCAGAGTTACACCGGGGAGCTGTTTTTT	CASSVGQSYTGELFF
13	TRBV6-1	TRBJ1-1	.	.	TGTGCCAGCAGTGAGTACCCGGGCACTGAAGCTTTCTTT	CASSEYPGTEAFF
14	TRBV3-1/TRBV3-2	TRBJ1-6	.	.	TGTGCCAGCAGCCAAGACAGGGTGGGCTCACCCCTCCACTTT	CASSQDRVGSPLHF
16	TRBV7-9	TRBJ1-4	.	.	TGTGCCAGCAGCCCCGTAAAGGGGGGAGAGGGTGGAAAACTGTTTTTT	CASSPVKGGEGGKLFF
16	TRBV5-1	TRBJ2-1	.	.	TGCGCCAGCAGCTTTGGAGGGGGCGCGTCCTACAATGAGCAGTTCTTC	CASSFGGGASYNEQFF
14	TRBV10-3	TRBJ1-2	.	.	TGTGCCATCAATACCGGGACAAATAACTATGGCTACACCTTC	CAINTGTNNYGYTF
17	TRBV7-8	TRBJ2-1	.	.	TGTGCCAGCAGCTCTACACCTCCCGGGAACTCCTACAATGAGCAGTTCTTC	CASSSTPPGNSYNEQFF
15	TRBV28	TRBJ2-1	TRBD2	.	TGTGCCAGCAGGGGGACTAGCGGGGGGTACAATGAGCAGTTCTTC	CASRGTSGGYNEQFF
14	TRBV28	TRBJ1-1	.	.	TGTGCCAGCAGTTTAACAGGGATCCCCACTGAAGCTTTCTTT	CASSLTGIPTEAFF
16	TRBV5-1	TRBJ2-1	TRBD2	.	TGCGCCAGCAGCTTAGGCCTAGCGGGACGGGGCAATGAGCAGTTCTTC	CASSLGLAGRGNEQFF
15	TRBV6-2/TRBV6-3	TRBJ2-2	TRBD2	once	TGTGCCAGCAGCCAGGGAGCGGGGGTCACCGGGGAGCTGTTTTTT	CASSQGAGVTGELFF
14	TRBV10-1	TRBJ2-1	.	.	TGCGCCAGCAGTCGTGGGAGCTCCTACAATGAGCAGTTCTTC	CASSRGSSYNEQFF
16	TRBV19	TRBJ1-5	.	.	TGTGCCAGTAGTATAGTCACCGGGACAACTTACCAGCCCCAGCATTTT	CASSIVTGTTYQPQHF
16	TRBV29-1	TRBJ2-3	.	.	TGCAGCGTTGTCGGTATCGGGGGGCTTAGCACAGATACGCAGTATTTT	CSVVGIGGLSTDTQYF
14	TRBV9	TRBJ2-7	.	once	TGTGCCAGCAGCGTATCCCCCGACTCCTACGAGCAGTACTTC	CASSVSPDSYEQYF
12	TRBV6-5	TRBJ1-5	.	.	TGTGCCAGCAATAACCTTAATCAGCCCCAGCATTTT	CASNNLNQPQHF
15	TRBV19	TRBJ1-5	.	.	TGTGCCAGTAGTTATCGGGGGGCCCTCGGTCAGCCCCAGCATTTT	CASSYRGALGQPQHF
15	TRBV7-2	TRBJ2-1	.	.	TGTGCCAGCAGTCTTAGCAGGGGCCAAAACAATGAGCAGTTCTTC	CASSLSRGQNNEQFF
15	TRBV6-5	TRBJ2-1	TRBD1	.	TGTGCCAGCAACCGACCGGGACAGGGTTTGTATGAGCAGTTCTTC	CASNRPGQGLYEQFF
15	TRBV27	TRBJ2-1	TRBD1	.	TGTGCCAGCAGTTTACTGGGACAGCCGAACAATGAGCAGTTCTTC	CASSLLGQPNNEQFF
11	TRBV29-1	TRBJ2-7	.	.	TGCAGCGTTGGGTCGGACTACGAGCAGTACTTC	CSVGSDYEQYF
15	TRBV3-1/TRBV3-2	TRBJ2-2	TRBD2	.	TGTGCCAGCAGCCTAGCGGGAGGGGGCACCGGGGAGCTGTTTTTT	CASSLAGGGTGELFF
14	TRBV28	TRBJ1-1	.	.	TGTGCCAGCAGTGATACTAGGAGGGACACTGAAGCTTTCTTT	CASSDTRRDTEAFF
15	TRBV28	TRBJ1-1	TRBD1	.	TGTGCCAGCAGCCCTCGGGGACAGGGCTACACTGAAGCTTTCTTT	CASSPRGQGYTEAFF
16	TRBV7-9	TRBJ2-6	.	.	TGTGCCAGCAGCCCAAGGAGGAACTCTGGGGCCAACGTCCTGACTTTC	CASSPRRNSGANVLTF
15	TRBV2	TRBJ2-2	TRBD1	.	TGTGCCAGCAGGCACAGGGGGCTTGGGACCGGGGAGCTGTTTTTT	CASRHRGLGTGELFF
14	TRBV24-1	TRBJ2-2	.	.	TGTGCCACCAGTGAGAGTCGGGAGCCCGGGGAGCTGTTTTTT	CATSESREPGELFF
12	TRBV2	TRBJ1-2	.	.	TGTGCCAGCAGCGGGGCTAACTATGGCTACACCTTC	CASSGANYGYTF
14	TRBV6-5	TRBJ1-2	.	.	TGTGCCAGCAGTCGCCCTGGGGCAGGGGTAGACTACACCTTC	CASSRPGAGVDYTF
15	TRBV6-5	TRBJ2-2	.	.	TGTGCCAGCAGTTACATGGGACCACGCACCGGGGAGCTGTTTTTT	CASSYMGPRTGELFF
14	TRBV5-1	TRBJ1-1	TRBD1	.	TGCGCCAGCAGCTTACCGACAGGGGGTAGTGAAGCTTTCTTT	CASSLPTGGSEAFF
13	TRBV28	TRBJ2-2	.	.	TGTGCCAGCAGTCCCTCTGACACCGGGGAGCTGTTTTTT	CASSPSDTGELFF
14	TRBV20-1	TRBJ1-1	.	few	TGCAGTGCTAGTGGTCCCCTTGGGAACACTGAAGCTTTCTTT	CSASGPLGNTEAFF
17	TRBV28	TRBJ1-6	.	.	TGTGCCAGCAAGGTAGCAGGGGCGAGCTCCTATAATTCACCCCTCCACTTT	CASKVAGASSYNSPLHF
15	TRBV5-1	TRBJ2-7	TRBD1	.	TGCGCCAGCAGCTTCACAGGGGAACCAGCGAGAGAGCAGTACTTC	CASSFTGEPAREQYF
14	TRBV12-5	TRBJ1-1	TRBD1	once	TGTGCTAGTGGTTTACAGGGGGCAGACACTGAAGCTTTCTTT	CASGLQGADTEAFF
20	TRBV27	TRBJ2-1	TRBD2	few	TGTGCCAGCAGTTCCTCATTAGCGGGACTAGCGGGGGGTTCCTACAATGAGCAGTTCTTC	CASSSSLAGLAGGSYNEQFF
14	TRBV6-5	TRBJ2-5	TRBD1	.	TGTGCCAGCACAACGACAGGGATTCAAGAGACCCAGTACTTC	CASTTTGIQETQYF
14	TRBV19	TRBJ1-6	.	few	TGTGCCAGTAGTATTGGCCAGAATAATTCACCCCTCCACTTT	CASSIGQNNSPLHF
15	TRBV6-2/TRBV6-3	TRBJ2-7	TRBD1	.	TGTGCCAGCAGCCTATCTGGGACAGCGAACTACGAGCAGTACTTC	CASSLSGTANYEQYF
13	TRBV7-2	TRBJ1-5	.	once	TGTGCCAGCAGCTGGGACACCCATCAGCCCCAGCATTTT	CASSWDTHQPQHF
16	TRBV3-1/TRBV3-2	TRBJ2-7	.	.	TGTGCCAGCAGCCAAGATCTTCTCAGGAGCTCCTACGAGCAGTACTTC	CASSQDLLRSSYEQYF
13	TRBV7-9	TRBJ1-2	.	.	TGTGCCAGCAGCTTAGAACACGACTATGGCTACACCTTC	CASSLEHDYGYTF
15	TRBV4-1	TRBJ2-3	.	few	TGCGCCAGCAGCCAAGGGCAGGGTGCGTCTGATACGCAGTATTTT	CASSQGQGASDTQYF
13	TRBV7-7	TRBJ2-7	TRBD2	.	TGTGCCAGCAGCTCAGGGACTAGCGGGGAGCAGTACTTC	CASSSGTSGEQYF
13	TRBV5-4	TRBJ2-1	.	.	TGTGCCAGCGGGGTTAGCTCCTACAATGAGCAGTTCTTC	CASGVSSYNEQFF
14	TRBV6-2/TRBV6-3	TRBJ1-2	.	.	TGTGCCAGCAGTTACTTGGACACAAACTATGGCTACACCTTC	CASSYLDTNYGYTF
13	TRBV6-5	TRBJ1-5	.	.	TGTGCCAGCAGTTACGGGTTTAGACAGCCCCAGCATTTT	CASSYGFRQPQHF
14	TRBV3-1/TRBV3-2	TRBJ1-1	.	.	TGTGCCAGCAGCCAAGGACAGACGAACACTGAAGCTTTCTTT	CASSQGQTNTEAFF